The 21 T cell receptor beta chains below come from one sample, sequenced in a study of blood T cell repertoires in COVID-19. Using immunoSEQ multiplex PCR, the repertoire was profiled, and TCRdb retains in-frame clones only, with some absent. The data contain about 70,000 clones, around 91% of them singletons. The sample taken for sequencing was peripheral blood. The receptors derive from a human donor in a cohort sampled during active COVID-19.

The chain combines TRBV4-3 with TRBJ2-7, with TRBD2 matching 8 bases. Unmatched junction bases numbered 9, after V lost 2 bases and J lost 3 bases. Germline V gene data show CDR1 as LGHNA and CDR2 as YSLEER. The CDR3 is 16 amino acids. Written as DNA, the CDR3 is TGCGCCAGCAGCCAAACTCACGGGGGGGTAATCTACGAGCAGTACTTC. Its protein product is CASSQTHGGVIYEQYF.

The rearrangement uses TRBV29-1 and TRBJ2-7, with 7 bases fitting TRBD1. CDR1 SQVTM and CDR2 ANQGSEA come from the germline V gene. This CDR3 comprises 11 residues. Unmatched junction bases numbered 10, after V lost 7 bases and J lost 10 bases. The CDR3, as DNA: TGCAGCGCCCTCGGGACAGACATACAGTACTTC. Protein: CSALGTDIQYF.

The chain has TRBV6-4 and TRBJ2-3, with D possibly being TRBD1 (6 bases). From germline, CDR1 is MRHNA and CDR2 SNTAGT. This CDR3 has 15 amino acids. V was clipped by 4 bases and J by 0 bases, with 11 bases between them. CDR3 coding DNA: TGTGCCAGCAGTGCAGGGACATCTAGCACAGATACGCAGTATTTT. Translating it yields CASSAGTSSTDTQYF.

This clone has a handful of counts. This rearrangement joins TRBV28 to TRBJ2-7; 7 bases are shared with TRBD2. V gave up 3 bases and J gave up 2 bases; unmatched junction bases: 13. The CDR3 runs 17 residues. Germline V gene data show CDR1 as MDHEN and CDR2 as SYDVKM. CDR3 bases: TGTGCCAGCAGTTTTGGGTCATGGGGACTACCAACCTACGAGCAGTACTTC. It translates to CASSFGSWGLPTYEQYF.

This chain links TRBV3-1 (or the pseudogene TRBV3-2) with TRBJ1-2; D remains ambiguous. V shed 3 bases and J shed 8 bases, with 10 bases lying between them. In germline, CDR1 is LGHDT, CDR2 YNNKEL (reference sequence). This CDR3 has 12 amino acids. This CDR3 is CASSHRVQGYTF. The DNA for the CDR3 is TGTGCCAGCAGCCACCGTGTACAGGGCTACACCTTC.

This clone showed up just once. V is TRBV5-6 and J is TRBJ1-6; D is unresolved. The CDR3 is 15 residues long. CDR1 and CDR2 from the germline V gene are SGHDT and YYEEEE. V lost 0 bases to trimming and J lost 6 bases, with 10 bases between them. The CDR3 DNA is TGTGCCAGCAGCTTGGACTCGCCCTCTAATTCACCCCTCCACTTT. It is translated as CASSLDSPSNSPLHF.

This clone was detected a few times. The rearrangement links TRBV19 to TRBJ1-1; D call uncertain. The CDR3 length is 14 residues. Germline lookup yields CDR1 LNHDA and CDR2 SQIVND (reference sequence). Trimming pared 1 base from V and 0 bases from J, leaving 6 bases between. The CDR3 nucleotides are TGTGCCAGTAGTATAGGGGGAGTGAACACTGAAGCTTTCTTT. Translation: CASSIGGVNTEAFF.

The chain joins TRBV5-6 to TRBJ2-7; 9 bases are shared with TRBD1. J gave up 1 base and V 0 bases, and 5 bases lay outside the gene matches. Looked up from germline, CDR1 is SGHDT and CDR2 is YYEEEE. The CDR3 covers 16 residues. The CDR3 DNA follows: TGTGCCAGCAGCTTGGCCACAGGGGGCGAATCCTACGAGCAGTACTTC. This translates into CASSLATGGESYEQYF.

J is TRBJ1-2 and V is TRBV7-9, with D possibly matching TRBD1 (5 bases). Germline-derived CDR1 and CDR2 are SEHNR and FQNEAQ (reference sequence). V gave up 4 bases and J gave up 2 bases, with 17 bases separating them. The CDR3 runs to 16 residues. The CDR3 sequence: CASSSSTGGSNYGYTF. CDR3 DNA: TGTGCCAGCAGCTCCTCCACCGGGGGGTCCAACTATGGCTACACCTTC.

The chain joins TRBV11-3 to TRBJ2-5; tentatively, D is TRBD1 (5 bases). The CDR3 length is 14 residues. The germline V gene encodes CDR1 SGHNT and CDR2 YENEEA. The V end was cut by 1 base, the J end by 3 bases, with 9 bases between. CDR3: CASSLGPGKETQYF. CDR3 DNA sequence: TGTGCCAGCAGCTTAGGCCCAGGGAAAGAGACCCAGTACTTC.

This chain links TRBV4-1 with TRBJ1-1, with 7 positions matching TRBD1. Looked up from germline, CDR1 is MGHRA and CDR2 is YSYEKL. The CDR3 has 17 amino acids. The ends lost 0 bases at V and 2 bases at J; junction bases unmatched: 9. This CDR3 is CASSQEVFAGGNTEAFF. The CDR3 DNA is TGCGCCAGCAGCCAAGAGGTTTTTGCAGGGGGAAACACTGAAGCTTTCTTT.

This chain joins TRBV5-6 and TRBJ1-2, with D possibly matching TRBD1 (6 bases). Trimming took off 2 bases at V and 2 bases at J, with 10 bases between the two ends. Germline CDR1 and CDR2: SGHDT and YYEEEE. This CDR3 comprises 14 residues. In nucleotides, the CDR3 is TGTGCCAGCAGCTTCGGGGGGGCGAACTATGGCTACACCTTC. Residues: CASSFGGANYGYTF. The whole variable domain, remainder taken from reference TRBV5-6 and TRBJ1-2, is DAGVTQSPTHLIKTRGQQVTLRCSPKSGHDTVSWYQQALGQGPQFIFQYYEEEERQRGNFPDRFSGHQFPNYSSELNVNALLLGDSALYLCASSFGGANYGYTFGSGTRLTVV.

The chain has TRBV27 and TRBJ1-1; D is possibly TRBD1 (5 bases). This CDR3 region has 14 residues. Germline V gene sequence: CDR1 MNHEY, CDR2 SMNVEV (reference sequence). Trimming left V 2 bases short and J 3 bases short, with 10 bases between. CDR3 loop: CASSLVGGHTEAFF. CDR3 sequence (DNA): TGTGCCAGCAGTTTAGTCGGGGGTCACACTGAAGCTTTCTTT.

V is TRBV9 and J is TRBJ2-1, with 7 positions matching TRBD1. The V and J ends lost 5 bases and 7 bases, in that order; junction bases with no gene match: 21. Germline CDR1 is SGDLS and CDR2 is YYNGEE. The CDR3 totals 18 residues. This CDR3 is CASSGYATGSDRVNEQFF. The CDR3 DNA is TGTGCCAGCAGTGGATACGCTACCGGGTCTGACAGGGTTAATGAGCAGTTCTTC.

The CDR3 DNA follows: TGTGCCAGCAGCTTCCAACTTGATTACGAGCAGTACTTC. Translation gives CASSFQLDYEQYF. This rearrangement joins TRBV7-3 to TRBJ2-7; D not resolved. V dropped 3 bases and J dropped 4 bases, with 10 bases sitting between them. CDR1 and CDR2 from the germline V gene are SGHTA and FQGTGA. The CDR3 contains 13 residues.

This rearrangement joins TRBV9 to TRBJ2-6; tentatively, D is TRBD1 (5 bases). Germline V CDR1 and CDR2: SGDLS, YYNGEE. The V gene lost 3 bases and the J gene lost 0 bases, with 13 bases spanning the gap. This CDR3 region has 17 residues. CDR3 sequence (DNA): TGTGCCAGCAGCGGTGGACAAAGTGTCTCTGGGGCCAACGTCCTGACTTTC. Its protein product is CASSGGQSVSGANVLTF. The full variable domain, with the rest looked up from reference TRBV9 and TRBJ2-6, is DSGVTQTPKHLITATGQRVTLRCSPRSGDLSVYWYQQSLDQGLQFLIQYYNGEERAKGNILERFSAQQFPDLHSELNLSSLELGDSALYFCASSGGQSVSGANVLTFGAGSRLTVL.

CDR3 nucleotide sequence: TGTGCCAGCAGCGGTGAGGGAGGGGCTAACTATGGCTACACCTTC. Translating it yields CASSGEGGANYGYTF. The V and J genes are TRBV9 and TRBJ1-2; maybe TRBD1 (5 bases). Germline CDR1 is SGDLS and CDR2 is YYNGEE. The CDR3 extends over 15 amino acids. Trimming removed 3 bases at V and 0 bases at J, with 12 bases between.

The chain joins TRBV19 to TRBJ1-2; possibly TRBD1 for D (6 bases). This CDR3 has 15 residues. V lost 2 bases, J lost 4 bases, and 14 bases lay in between. CDR1 is LNHDA and CDR2 is SQIVND in the germline V gene (reference sequence). The CDR3 sequence is CASSIPRDNLYGYTF. Written as DNA, the CDR3 is TGTGCCAGTAGTATACCCCGGGACAACCTCTATGGCTACACCTTC. The whole variable domain, remainder taken from reference TRBV19 and TRBJ1-2, is DGGITQSPKYLFRKEGQNVTLSCEQNLNHDAMYWYRQDPGQGLRLIYYSQIVNDFQKGDIAEGYSVSREKKESFPLTVTSAQKNPTAFYLCASSIPRDNLYGYTFGSGTRLTVV.

This clone has a single count. The V gene is TRBV2, the J gene TRBJ2-6; a possible D gene is TRBD1 (6 bases). The CDR3 loop spans 17 amino acids. Between the trimmed V and J ends, which lost 5 bases and 0 bases, there was a span of 14 bases. CDR1 is SNHLY and CDR2 is FYNNEI in the germline V gene. The CDR3 spells CASSPGTSSSGANVLTF. The CDR3 DNA follows: TGTGCCAGCAGTCCCGGGACATCAAGCTCTGGGGCCAACGTCCTGACTTTC.

The chain recombines TRBV19 with TRBJ1-5; 9 nucleotides align to TRBD1. The J segment lost 2 bases and the V segment lost 10 bases, leaving 6 bases of the junction unmatched. The CDR3 extends over 14 amino acids. Per germline, CDR1 LNHDA and CDR2 SQIVND (reference sequence). CDR3 nucleotides: TGTGCCACGGGGGGGGACAGGGGCAATCAGCCCCAGCATTTT. It specifies CATGGDRGNQPQHF.

The V call is TRBV6-2 or TRBV6-3, the J call TRBJ1-1; no reliable D call. The CDR3 covers 15 residues. V was clipped by 4 bases and J by 0 bases, with 12 bases between them. From germline, CDR1 is MNHEY and CDR2 SVGEGT. CDR3 nucleotide sequence: TGTGCCAGCAGTTCAATTGGACTGATGAACACTGAAGCTTTCTTT. It encodes CASSSIGLMNTEAFF.